The 6 T cell receptor beta chains below were found in one sample sequenced in a study of blood T cell repertoires in COVID-19. Assay used: immunoSEQ multiplex PCR; TCRdb lists only in-frame clones, some missing. This sample has some 250,000 clones; around 83% occur once, and the top ten carry around 8.9%. The sample comprised peripheral blood. Receptors originate from a man aged 40-49 years with active or convalescent COVID-19.

This chain's CDR3 is CASTELGQGYPNSNQPQHF. CDR3 bases: TGCGCCAGCACCGAGCTAGGACAGGGTTACCCAAATAGCAATCAGCCCCAGCATTTT. V is TRBV10-1 and J is TRBJ1-5, with 8 nucleotides matching TRBD1. The ends lost 7 bases at V and 0 bases at J; junction bases unmatched: 17. This CDR3 contains 19 residues. Germline CDR1 and CDR2: WNHNN and SYGVQD (reference sequence).

The gene calls are TRBV19 and TRBJ1-6, with D uncertain. This CDR3 contains 13 residues. Germline loops: CDR1 LNHDA, CDR2 SQIVND (reference sequence). V was cut by 4 bases and J by 9 bases, with 10 bases left in between. The CDR3 is CASSTPPISPLHF. CDR3 nucleotides: TGTGCCAGTAGTACCCCCCCAATTTCACCCCTCCACTTT. Full variable domain (outside the CDR3, taken from reference TRBV19 and TRBJ1-6): DGGITQSPKYLFRKEGQNVTLSCEQNLNHDAMYWYRQDPGQGLRLIYYSQIVNDFQKGDIAEGYSVSREKKESFPLTVTSAQKNPTAFYLCASSTPPISPLHFGNGTRLTVT.

This sequence joins TRBV13 and TRBJ1-2; 7 nucleotides match TRBD1. Losses at the gene ends were 1 base for V and 3 bases for J; bases not matched to a gene: 5. CDR1 and CDR2 (germline): PRHDT, FYEKMQ (reference sequence). There are 15 residues in the CDR3. The CDR3, as DNA: TGTGCCAGCAGCTTAGCCCGGGACAGCCACTATGGCTACACCTTC. The encoded protein is CASSLARDSHYGYTF.

The chain links TRBV10-3 to TRBJ2-7; 12 positions match TRBD2. Germline assignment: CDR1 ENHRY and CDR2 SYGVKD. V dropped 3 bases and J dropped 0; count of bases not matched to a gene: 9. This CDR3 contains 18 residues. The CDR3 coding sequence is TGTGCCATCAGTGACCCTGTAACTAGCGGGAGGCTCTCCTACGAGCAGTACTTC. It is translated as CAISDPVTSGRLSYEQYF.

As concerns this clone: A read error may produce the germline difference seen at one junction end. This chain uses TRBV27 with TRBJ2-1; TRBD2 is a possible D gene (5 bases). The CDR3 contains 14 residues. CDR1 is MNHEY, CDR2 SMNVEV, per germline (reference sequence). This CDR3 reads CASLDADSHNEQFF. The CDR3 region has the DNA TGTGCCAGCCTCGACGCGGACTCCCACAATGAGCAGTTCTTC.

Only one count was recorded for this clone. V usage is TRBV10-2 and J usage is TRBJ2-2, with 10 bases lining up with TRBD1. The V gene's germline CDR1 is WSHSY and CDR2 SAAADI. V lost 6 bases and J lost 7; bases outside the gene matches: 8. This CDR3 contains 15 residues. CDR3 sequence reads: CASRTGTGVIGELFF. The CDR3, as DNA: TGCGCCAGCAGGACCGGGACAGGGGTGATCGGGGAGCTGTTTTTT.